This is a list of T cell receptor beta chains from one sample in a study of cytomegalovirus exposure and HLA in healthy donors. The method was immunoSEQ multiplex PCR; TCRdb's version includes in-frame clones alone and lacks a portion of them. The table records 260,000 or so clones, about 92% of them present only once. Material for sequencing was PBMCs. The receptors stem from a woman aged 25 to 39 in good health and CMV-seronegative. Both conserved end residues are part of each CDR3. The D gene is left open where the match is weak. Some rows mark clone size as missing; the rest say once, few, many or name a class of expanded clone.

V	size	J	D	CDR3	DNA
TRBV27	.	TRBJ1-2	.	CASRPGRALYGYTF	TGTGCCAGTCGACCCGGCAGGGCGCTATATGGCTACACCTTC
TRBV11-2	.	TRBJ1-1	.	CASSLVKGWTEAFF	TGTGCCAGCAGCTTAGTCAAGGGTTGGACTGAAGCTTTCTTT
TRBV4-1	.	TRBJ1-5	.	CASSQDFGGDQPQHF	TGCGCCAGCAGCCAAGATTTCGGAGGGGATCAGCCCCAGCATTTT
TRBV7-2	.	TRBJ2-7	.	CASSLDANSYEQYF	TGTGCCAGCAGCTTAGATGCCAACTCCTACGAGCAGTACTTC
TRBV6-5	.	TRBJ1-3	.	CASSYLASSGNTIYF	TGTGCCAGCAGTTACCTCGCCTCCTCTGGAAACACCATATATTTT
TRBV4-1	.	TRBJ2-1	.	CASSPVGRSSYNEQFF	TGCGCCAGCAGCCCCGTGGGAAGGAGCTCCTACAATGAGCAGTTCTTC
TRBV4-3	.	TRBJ2-7	TRBD2	CASSVGLAESYEQYF	TGCGCCAGCAGCGTGGGACTAGCGGAATCCTACGAGCAGTACTTC
TRBV7-3	.	TRBJ2-2	.	CASSRPGYQQENTGELFF	TGTGCCAGCAGCCGGCCCGGATACCAACAAGAGAACACCGGGGAGCTGTTTTTT
TRBV5-4	.	TRBJ1-2	TRBD1	CASSRADRGPNYGYTF	TGTGCTAGCAGCCGCGCGGACAGGGGACCTAACTATGGCTACACCTTC
TRBV6-1	.	TRBJ1-5	.	CASSPQASNQPQHF	TGTGCCAGCAGTCCGCAGGCGAGTAATCAGCCCCAGCATTTT
TRBV5-1	few	TRBJ2-7	.	CASSLTTREDEQYF	TGCGCCAGCAGCCTAACAACCCGTGAAGACGAGCAGTACTTC
TRBV6-5	.	TRBJ2-1	.	CASSPQAQGYNEQFF	TGTGCCAGCAGTCCACAAGCTCAGGGATACAATGAGCAGTTCTTC
TRBV29-1	.	TRBJ1-2	TRBD1	CSVETDREPYGYTF	TGCAGCGTTGAAACGGACAGGGAGCCCTATGGCTACACCTTC
TRBV2	.	TRBJ2-1	.	CASSEAVGTIYNEQFF	TGTGCCAGCAGTGAAGCCGTGGGGACAATTTACAATGAGCAGTTCTTC
TRBV6-5	.	TRBJ1-1	.	CASSYLGTEAFF	TGTGCCAGCAGTTACCTTGGCACTGAAGCTTTCTTT
TRBV29-1	few	TRBJ1-1	TRBD1	CSAGTGGTEAFF	TGCAGCGCCGGGACAGGGGGCACTGAAGCTTTCTTT
TRBV11-2	.	TRBJ2-7	.	CASSLEVMGYEQYF	TGTGCCAGCAGCTTAGAGGTGATGGGCTACGAGCAGTACTTC
TRBV7-3	.	TRBJ2-1	.	CASSLKAAVGNEQFF	TGTGCCAGCAGCTTAAAGGCCGCGGTGGGAAATGAGCAGTTCTTC
TRBV18	.	TRBJ2-7	.	CASSPRERVFSYEQYF	TGTGCCAGCTCACCACGGGAGCGGGTGTTCTCCTACGAGCAGTACTTC
TRBV7-2	.	TRBJ1-1	.	CASSPNLRGEAFF	TGTGCCAGCAGCCCTAACCTCAGGGGTGAAGCTTTCTTT
TRBV7-3	.	TRBJ2-1	TRBD2	CASSLGEGWDNEQFF	TGTGCCAGCAGCTTAGGGGAGGGATGGGACAATGAGCAGTTCTTC
TRBV29-1	.	TRBJ2-1	.	CSVEDLSRASEQFF	TGCAGCGTTGAAGATCTATCCAGGGCGAGTGAGCAGTTCTTC
TRBV18	.	TRBJ2-3	TRBD2	CASSPIGGSSADTQYF	TGTGCCAGCTCACCAATCGGCGGGAGCTCTGCAGATACGCAGTATTTT
TRBV14	.	TRBJ2-7	TRBD2	CASSQDPSGSSEQYF	TGTGCCAGCAGCCAAGACCCTAGCGGGAGTTCCGAGCAGTACTTC
TRBV6-5	.	TRBJ1-2	.	CASTPRGGIGYGYTF	TGTGCCAGCACCCCGCGGGGGGGCATTGGGTATGGCTACACCTTC